The entry below describes one T cell receptor (beta chain). This specimen includes other DNA sequences encoding the same CDR3. This sample stems from a study of T cell changes during pregnancy in multiple sclerosis. The CDR3 has 17 residues. Trimming cost V 2 bases and J 0 bases, with 16 bases left between them. Germline V lookup: CDR1 SGHNT, CDR2 YYREEE (reference sequence). TCRdb keeps only in-frame clones here, not all; method: immunoSEQ multiplex PCR. The sample includes tens of thousands of clones, roughly 93% of them seen just once. V usage is TRBV5-4 and J usage is TRBJ2-3, with a weak D call TRBD2 (6 bases). Specimen: peripheral blood, collected in the third trimester of pregnancy. The TCR comes from a female donor with multiple sclerosis, enrolled in a pregnancy study. CDR3 in amino acids: CASSFPLAGTSTDTQYF. DNA for the CDR3: TGTGCCAGCAGCTTTCCCCTTGCGGGGACTAGCACAGATACGCAGTATTTT.